The clone carrying this T cell receptor (beta chain) was seen only a few times. Its antigen remains unidentified. This sample is drawn from a study of T cells after yellow fever vaccination. General study results and limits: Weaker overall was a secondary response that nonetheless peaked faster, on day 5 versus 15. Bulk-population clonotypes that are abundant could appear as contaminants in FACS-sorted repertoires. Booster samples showed a return of most primary-vaccination clones (under 98% CD4, about 88% CD8).

UMIs and a universal primer site were added when TCR cDNA was made by 5'RACE template switching. TCRdb analysed the 5' RACE reads with MiXCR anew, one entry per CDR3 protein. The sample records 450,000 to 650,000 distinct CDR3 sequences, 20% to 25% being singletons. V was clipped by 6 bases and J by 7 bases, with 23 bases between them. This CDR3 is 16 amino acids long. From germline, CDR1 is MNHNS and CDR2 SASEGT. Sample: PBMCs, taken less than 25 days after the first yellow fever vaccination. The chain links TRBV6-1 to TRBJ2-3; D is possibly TRBD1 (6 bases). The sequence was collected from a young man who received the YFV17D yellow fever vaccine. This CDR3 reads CASSRFPTGGGYTQYF. CDR3 coding DNA: TGTGCCAGCAGCAGATTTCCGACAGGTGGGGGATATACGCAGTATTTT.